This T cell receptor beta chain was found in a study of blood T cell repertoires in COVID-19. Turning to the study itself: Acute-phase and convalescent COVID-19 samples originated in the United States, Italy and Spain.

Under the authors' procedure: The authors estimated nucleated cell counts from reference gene primer amplification. Repertoires were generated with immunoSEQ multiplex PCR, while TCRdb's copy carries only in-frame clones and drops some. The V and J calls and clone size come from that table; D and trimming were worked out from the DNA. The sample lists 200,000 or so clones, 70% to 90% seen once, with about 0.95% in the top ten. The CDR3 loop spans 13 amino acids. Trimming removed 3 bases from V and 2 bases from J, with 8 bases in between. Germline CDR1 is SGHTA and CDR2 is FQGNSA. The J gene is TRBJ2-7, the V gene TRBV7-2, with D possibly being TRBD1 (5 bases). The clonotype originates from a man aged 55 to 70 with COVID-19, enrolled during active disease. Sequenced material: peripheral blood. This chain's CDR3 is CASSFPQAYEQYF. The CDR3 nucleotides are TGTGCCAGCAGCTTCCCACAGGCCTACGAGCAGTACTTC. The whole variable domain, remainder taken from reference TRBV7-2 and TRBJ2-7, is GAGVSQSPSNKVTEKGKDVELRCDPISGHTALYWYRQSLGQGLEFLIYFQGNSAPDKSGLPSDRFSAERTGGSVSTLTIQRTQQEDSAVYLCASSFPQAYEQYFGPGTRLTVT.